This T cell receptor (beta chain) originates from a study of T cell changes during pregnancy in multiple sclerosis. This CDR3 has 17 residues. V was cut by 0 bases and J by 4 bases, with 16 bases left in between. Germline CDR1 ENHRY, CDR2 SYGVKD. Clones were read by immunoSEQ multiplex PCR, and TCRdb kept only the in-frame ones, dropping some. The sample lists roughly 90,000 clones; approximately 95% were seen once. The chain has TRBV10-3 and TRBJ1-5; D is perhaps TRBD1 (5 bases). This TCR derives from a female donor with multiple sclerosis, enrolled in a pregnancy study. Sequencing was performed on peripheral blood, taken in the first trimester of pregnancy. CDR3 DNA: TGTGCCATCAGTGAGTCGGGGCAGGGCAGACGGAATCAGCCCCAGCATTTT. Translating gives CAISESGQGRRNQPQHF.